The clone carrying this T cell receptor (beta chain) was seen more than once but under ten times. These data belong to a study of blood T cell repertoires in COVID-19. Study overall: Samples taken during acute and convalescent COVID-19 were collected in the United States, Italy and Spain. T cells, B-cell-depleted T cells, or PBMCs supplied cDNA or gDNA.

The authors' processing: Cell counts per sample came from amplifying reference gene primers. TCRdb's copy holds only in-frame clones and misses some; the assay was immunoSEQ multiplex PCR. V and J calls and clone size follow that table, whereas D and trimming were derived from the DNA. The table records some 120,000 clones, 77% of them present only once. The CDR3 runs to 13 residues. Trimming took off 3 bases at V and 6 bases at J, with 12 bases between the two ends. Germline-derived CDR1 and CDR2 are SGDLS and YYNGEE. V and J are TRBV9 and TRBJ1-2; tentative D call: TRBD1 (6 bases). The source material was peripheral blood. This sequence was found in a man older than 75 with acute or convalescent COVID-19. CDR3 residues: CASSAGQRHGYTF. As DNA, the CDR3 is TGTGCCAGCAGCGCCGGACAGCGGCATGGCTACACCTTC.